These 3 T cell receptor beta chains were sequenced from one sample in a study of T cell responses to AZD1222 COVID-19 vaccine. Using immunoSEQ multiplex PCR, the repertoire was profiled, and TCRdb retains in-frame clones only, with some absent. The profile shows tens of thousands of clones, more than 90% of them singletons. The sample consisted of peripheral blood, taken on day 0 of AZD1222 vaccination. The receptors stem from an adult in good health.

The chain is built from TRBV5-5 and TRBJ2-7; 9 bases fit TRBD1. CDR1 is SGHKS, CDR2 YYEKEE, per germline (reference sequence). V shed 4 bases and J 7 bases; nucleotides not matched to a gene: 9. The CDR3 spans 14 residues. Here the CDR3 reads CASSPWTGAGEQYF. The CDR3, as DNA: TGTGCCAGCAGCCCATGGACAGGGGCGGGGGAGCAGTACTTC. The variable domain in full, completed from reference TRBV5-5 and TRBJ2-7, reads DAGVTQSPTHLIKTRGQQVTLRCSPISGHKSVSWYQQVLGQGPQFIFQYYEKEERGRGNFPDRFSARQFPNYSSELNVNALLLGDSALYLCASSPWTGAGEQYFGPGTRLTVT.

DNA of the CDR3: TGTGCCAGCAGTTTATTTACAGGGGAGTATGGCTACACCTTC. It codes for CASSLFTGEYGYTF. The J gene is TRBJ1-2, the V gene TRBV28, with 7 bases matching TRBD1. V shed 1 base, J shed 5 bases, and the junction held 4 bases outside the gene matches. This CDR3 is 14 amino acids long. The germline V gene has CDR1 MDHEN and CDR2 SYDVKM.

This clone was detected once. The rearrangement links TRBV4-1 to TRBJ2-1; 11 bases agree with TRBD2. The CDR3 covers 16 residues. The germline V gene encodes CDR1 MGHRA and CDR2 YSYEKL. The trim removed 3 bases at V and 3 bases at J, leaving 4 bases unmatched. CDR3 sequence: CASSQETSGGYNEQFF. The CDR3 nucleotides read TGCGCCAGCAGCCAGGAAACTAGCGGGGGCTACAATGAGCAGTTCTTC.